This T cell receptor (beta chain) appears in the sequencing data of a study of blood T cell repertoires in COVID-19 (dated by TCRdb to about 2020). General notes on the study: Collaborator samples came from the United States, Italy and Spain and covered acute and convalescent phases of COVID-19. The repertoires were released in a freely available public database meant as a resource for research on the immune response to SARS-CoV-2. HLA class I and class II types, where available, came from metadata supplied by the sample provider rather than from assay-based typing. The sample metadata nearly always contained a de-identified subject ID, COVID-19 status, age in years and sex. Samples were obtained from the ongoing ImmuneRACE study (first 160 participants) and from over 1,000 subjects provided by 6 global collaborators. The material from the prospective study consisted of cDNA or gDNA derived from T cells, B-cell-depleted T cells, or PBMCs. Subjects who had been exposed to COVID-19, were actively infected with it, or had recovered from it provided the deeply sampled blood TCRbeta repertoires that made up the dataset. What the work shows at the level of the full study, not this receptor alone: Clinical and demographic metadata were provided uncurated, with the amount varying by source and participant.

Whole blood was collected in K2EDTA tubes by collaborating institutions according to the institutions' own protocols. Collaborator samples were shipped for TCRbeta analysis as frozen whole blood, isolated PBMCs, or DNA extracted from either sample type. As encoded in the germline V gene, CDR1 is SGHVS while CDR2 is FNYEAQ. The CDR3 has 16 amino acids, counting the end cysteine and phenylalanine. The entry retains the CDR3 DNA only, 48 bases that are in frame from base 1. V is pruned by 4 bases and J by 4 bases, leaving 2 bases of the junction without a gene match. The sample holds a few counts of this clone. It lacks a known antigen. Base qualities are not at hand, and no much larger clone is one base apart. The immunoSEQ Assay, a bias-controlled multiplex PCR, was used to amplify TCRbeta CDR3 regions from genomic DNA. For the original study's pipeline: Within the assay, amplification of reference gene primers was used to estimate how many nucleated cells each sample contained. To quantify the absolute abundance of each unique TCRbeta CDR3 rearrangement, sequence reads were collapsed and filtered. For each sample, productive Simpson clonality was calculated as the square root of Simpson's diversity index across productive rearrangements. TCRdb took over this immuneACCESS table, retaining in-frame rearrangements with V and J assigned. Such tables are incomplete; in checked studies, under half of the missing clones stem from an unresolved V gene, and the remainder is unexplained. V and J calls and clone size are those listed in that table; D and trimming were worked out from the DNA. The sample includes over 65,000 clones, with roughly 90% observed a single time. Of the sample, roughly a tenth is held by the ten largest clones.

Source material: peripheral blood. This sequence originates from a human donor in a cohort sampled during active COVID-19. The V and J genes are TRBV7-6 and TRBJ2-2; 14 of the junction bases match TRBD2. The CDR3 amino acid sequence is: CASSSGLAGGTGELFF. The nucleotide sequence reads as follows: TGTGCCAGCAGCTCAGGACTAGCGGGAGGCACCGGGGAGCTGTTTTTT.